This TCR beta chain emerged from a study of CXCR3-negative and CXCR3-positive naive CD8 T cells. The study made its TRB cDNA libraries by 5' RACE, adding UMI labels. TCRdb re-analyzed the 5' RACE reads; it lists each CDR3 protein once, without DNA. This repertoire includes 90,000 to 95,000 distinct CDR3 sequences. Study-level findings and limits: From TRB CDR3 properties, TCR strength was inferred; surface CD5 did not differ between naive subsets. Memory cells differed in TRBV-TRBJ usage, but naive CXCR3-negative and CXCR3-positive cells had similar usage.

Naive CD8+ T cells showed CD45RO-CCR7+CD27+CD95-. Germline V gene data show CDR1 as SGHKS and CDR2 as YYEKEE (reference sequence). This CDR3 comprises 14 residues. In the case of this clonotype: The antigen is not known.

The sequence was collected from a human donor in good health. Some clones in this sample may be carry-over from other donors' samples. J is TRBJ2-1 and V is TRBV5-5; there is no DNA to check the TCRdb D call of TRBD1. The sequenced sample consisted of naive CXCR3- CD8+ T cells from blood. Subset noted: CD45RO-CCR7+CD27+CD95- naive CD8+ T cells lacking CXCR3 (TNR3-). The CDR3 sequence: CASSFGQGSYEQYF.